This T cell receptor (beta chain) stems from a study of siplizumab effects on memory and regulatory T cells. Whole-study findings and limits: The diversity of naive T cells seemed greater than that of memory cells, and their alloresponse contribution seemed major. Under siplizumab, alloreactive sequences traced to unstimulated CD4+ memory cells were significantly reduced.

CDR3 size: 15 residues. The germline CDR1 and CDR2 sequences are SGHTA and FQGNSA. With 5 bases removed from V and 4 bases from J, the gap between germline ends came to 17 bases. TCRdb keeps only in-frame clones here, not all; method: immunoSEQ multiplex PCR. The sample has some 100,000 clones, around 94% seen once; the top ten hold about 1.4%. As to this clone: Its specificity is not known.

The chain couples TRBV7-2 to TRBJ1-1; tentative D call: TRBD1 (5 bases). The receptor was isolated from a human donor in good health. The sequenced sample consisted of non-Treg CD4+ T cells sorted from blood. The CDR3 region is CASSPSLTGPTEAFF. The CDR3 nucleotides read TGTGCCAGCAGCCCTTCCCTAACGGGGCCCACTGAAGCTTTCTTT.